These 3 T cell receptor beta chains originate from one sample sequenced in a study of cytomegalovirus exposure and HLA in healthy donors (dated by TCRdb to about 2017). The library came from the immunoSEQ multiplex PCR assay. For the multiplex PCR, a mixture combining 60 forward primers for TCR Vbeta segments and 13 reverse primers for TCR Jbeta segments was used. Imported from immuneACCESS, the table was reduced by TCRdb to in-frame sequences with V and J called. These copies leave out some clones; in studies compared against another copy, an unresolved V gene accounts for under half, and the cause of the remainder is not known. Across this sample there are 210,000 or so clones, with approximately 82% seen only once. Together, the top ten hold approximately 0.5% of the sample. Material for sequencing was PBMCs. These receptors were collected from a woman aged 40 to 50 in good health and CMV-seronegative.

CDR3 residues: CASSSTGVEETQYF. As DNA, the CDR3 is TGCGCCAGCAGCTCGACAGGGGTTGAAGAGACCCAGTACTTC. This rearrangement joins TRBV5-1 to TRBJ2-5; TRBD1 agrees at 8 bases. There are 14 residues in the CDR3. The V and J ends lost 3 bases and 3 bases, in that order; junction bases with no gene match: 4. CDR1 is SGHRS, CDR2 YFSETQ, per germline.

In nucleotides, the CDR3 is TGTGCCAGCAGTGAAGATTCAGGGGGCGCGGGGGATACGCAGTATTTT. Its translation is CASSEDSGGAGDTQYF. V gene TRBV2 combines with J gene TRBJ2-3; 8 positions match TRBD1. The CDR3 consists of 16 residues. V lost 1 base, J lost 6 bases, and 9 bases stayed unmatched. The germline V gene encodes CDR1 SNHLY and CDR2 FYNNEI.

A note on this clone: A read error may account for a junction end that differs from germline. The genes are TRBV6-6 and TRBJ2-1; D is uncertain. The CDR3 has 12 residues. CDR1 is MNHNY, CDR2 SVGAGI, per germline (reference sequence). The CDR3 DNA sequence: TGTGCCGGCAGTTATTCCCTCGATGAGCAGTTCTTC. Protein product: CAGSYSLDEQFF.